This record concerns one TCR beta chain sequence. The antigen it recognizes is unknown. Per-base qualities were not stored, and no clone one base away is much larger. The record originates from a study of OX40 agonist ivuxolimab in advanced cancers. About the study as a whole: Ivuxolimab was a fully human IgG2 agonistic monoclonal antibody targeting the costimulatory receptor OX40 (CD134). Intravenous ivuxolimab was administered to patients every 2 weeks at six dose levels: 0.01, 0.1, 0.3, 1.5, 3 and 10 mg/kg. The purpose of peripheral TCRbeta sequencing was to test whether ivuxolimab changed TCR sequence diversity and led to clonal T-cell expansion. Partial responses occurred in three dose-escalation patients, of whom one had hepatocellular carcinoma and two had cutaneous melanoma. The dose-escalation cohort was over 70% male with a mean age of roughly 60 years, ranging from roughly 23 to 90. Among the roughly 54 dose-escalation patients, approximately 20 had hepatocellular carcinoma, around 15 melanoma, 9 renal cell carcinoma and 9 head and neck cancer. The monotherapy dose-escalation portion (N ≈ 50 patients) of the phase I ivuxolimab trial is reported in the paper. Patients were allowed to have had prior anti-PD-1, anti-PD-L1 or anti-CTLA-4 therapy, and 40% of the dose-escalation patients had been treated with checkpoint inhibitors.

CDR1 and CDR2 (SQVTM, ANQGSEA) derive from the germline V gene. The CDR3 runs 13 residues from the cysteine to the phenylalanine. Only the CDR3 DNA is retained, 39 bases long and in frame from the first base. V is cut by 4 bases and J by 8 bases, and the space between the germline ends is 14 bases. The trial excluded patients who had a history of autoimmune disease or who were on systemic immunosuppression. Peripheral blood for TCR sequencing was drawn from every dose cohort at baseline, at cycle 4 day 1 and at cycle 7 day 1. Samples came from an open-label, multicenter, first-in-human phase I dose-escalation trial of ivuxolimab. Adults with locally advanced or metastatic head and neck squamous cell, hepatocellular, melanoma or renal cell carcinoma were enrolled in the trial. Before TCR sequencing, CD4+ T cells and CD8+ T cells were sorted from peripheral blood as separate populations. Genomic DNA was isolated from the sorted cells so that the TCRbeta CDR3 region could be sequenced. TCRbeta CDR3 regions were sequenced using the immunoSEQ Assay. Imported from immuneACCESS, the table was reduced by TCRdb to in-frame sequences with V and J called. These copies leave out some clones; in studies compared against another copy, an unresolved V gene accounts for under half, and the cause of the remainder is not known. The sample has tens of thousands of clones on record, approximately 93% of them singletons. The top ten clones comprise over 10% of the sample.

What the work shows at the level of the full study, not this receptor alone: At doses of 0.1 to 3.0 mg/kg, clonal expansion of both CD4+ and CD8+ T cells in blood was seen between baseline and week 6. After ivuxolimab, expanded clones were on average more numerous among CD8+ T cells than among CD4+ T cells. Low levels of normalized T-cell clonal expansion were also seen in some patients who did not respond. In partial responders in the 0.1-3.0 mg/kg groups, normalized peripheral clonal expansion was found to be among the lowest, especially among CD8+ T cells. Which antigens the clonally expanded peripheral T cells were specific for was not determined.

The chain joins TRBV29-1 to TRBJ1-4; the D region possibly corresponds to TRBD1 (5 bases align). Sequencing used CD4+ or CD8+ T cells sorted from blood, obtained in a trial of the OX40 agonist ivuxolimab. The origin of this receptor is an adult with an advanced solid tumor such as melanoma, head and neck, liver or kidney cancer. The DNA is TGCAGCGTTGGAGGTGGGGGTGGCGAAAAACTGTTTTTT. It translates as CSVGGGGGEKLFF.